The sequence of this TCR beta chain was determined in a study of T cell repertoires in cytomegalovirus infection. In the study overall: Use of recently identified HLA-C-restricted and well-studied HLA-B-restricted CMV epitopes was part of the study. CMV infection and matching HLA type were both indicated by public TCR beta signatures. Broader study findings: In two of eight donors, the top clonotype was HLA-C-restricted CMV-specific.

In the case of this clonotype: What it binds is unknown.

Each CDR3 protein gets one entry after TCRdb re-called the reads with MiXCR. The repertoire has about 350,000 distinct CDR3 sequences, roughly 34% of them found once; the top ten carry roughly 14%. Germline V gene data show CDR1 as SGHTA and CDR2 as FQGNSA. The length of the CDR3 is 12 residues. Trimming left V 2 bases short and J 1 base short, with 3 bases between. The TCR originated in a human donor in good health (CMV status not recorded). Some clones in this sample may be carry-over from other donors' samples. The sample here was cultured PBMCs, taken from culture after CMV antigen stimulation. The chain uses TRBV7-2 and TRBJ2-7, with D unclear. The CDR3 is CASSLISYEQYF. In nucleotides, the CDR3 is TGTGCCAGCAGCTTAATTTCCTACGAGCAGTACTTC.